This T cell receptor (beta chain) was documented in a study of blood T cell repertoires in COVID-19. Study in general: Italy, Spain and the United States were the sources of the convalescent and acute COVID-19 samples.

Germline V CDR1 and CDR2: SGHKS, YYEKEE (reference sequence). The V segment lost 4 bases and the J segment 0 bases; nucleotides outside the gene matches: 12. This CDR3 has 17 residues. Clones were sequenced by immunoSEQ multiplex PCR, and TCRdb holds only the in-frame ones, with some missing. In the table there are about 28,000 clones, approximately 87% of which are singletons. The clonotype originates from an older man with active COVID-19. This rearrangement joins TRBV5-5 to TRBJ1-2, with 7 bases identical to TRBD1. Sequencing input: peripheral blood. In nucleotides, the CDR3 is TGTGCCAGCAGCCTTAGACAGGGTGTGGGTCCTAACTATGGCTACACCTTC. Translating gives CASSLRQGVGPNYGYTF.